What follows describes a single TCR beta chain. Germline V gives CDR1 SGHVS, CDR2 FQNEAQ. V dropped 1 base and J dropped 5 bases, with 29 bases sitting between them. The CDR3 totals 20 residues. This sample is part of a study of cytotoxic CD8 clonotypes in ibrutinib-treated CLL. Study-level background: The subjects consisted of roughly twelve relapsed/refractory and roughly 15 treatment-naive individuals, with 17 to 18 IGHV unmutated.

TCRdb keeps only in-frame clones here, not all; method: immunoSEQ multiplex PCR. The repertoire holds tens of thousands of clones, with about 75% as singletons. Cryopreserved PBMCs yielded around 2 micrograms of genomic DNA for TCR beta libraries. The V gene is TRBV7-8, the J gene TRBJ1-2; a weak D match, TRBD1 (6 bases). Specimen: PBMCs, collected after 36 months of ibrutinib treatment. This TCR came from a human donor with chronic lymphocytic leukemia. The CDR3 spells CASSLGGQSTVLLLWYGYTF. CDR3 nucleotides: TGTGCCAGCAGCTTAGGAGGACAGTCGACCGTCTTGCTTTTATGGTATGGCTACACCTTC.